This T cell receptor (beta chain) stems from a study of siplizumab effects on memory and regulatory T cells. Study results and caveats: Major contributors to the alloresponse seemed to be naive T cells, which also appeared more diverse than memory cells. The average Treg-derived proportion among mappable alloreactive CD4+ clones was roughly 70% with siplizumab versus about 27% in controls.

Comments on this clone: What it binds is unknown.

Some 98,000 TCR templates underwent assay in every sample. Clones were sequenced by immunoSEQ multiplex PCR, and TCRdb holds only the in-frame ones, with some missing. The sample lists over 85,000 clones, approximately 90% seen once, with roughly 1% in the top ten. CDR3 length: 15 residues. V dropped 6 bases and J dropped 4; count of bases not matched to a gene: 5. Germline CDR1 and CDR2: SNHLY and FYNNEI. The TCR comes from a human donor in good health. The chain employs TRBV2 and TRBJ2-1; TRBD2 aligns across 11 bases. The sequenced sample was CD4+ T cells sorted from blood. The CDR3 reads CASRASGRNYNEQFF. CDR3 DNA: TGTGCCAGCAGAGCTAGCGGGAGGAATTACAATGAGCAGTTCTTC.